This T cell receptor (beta chain) was identified in a study of shared clonotypes between healthy human individuals. Study-wide background: Each donor's CD8 memory used one plate, CD8 naive two, each CD4 subset three.

CD8 cells regarded as naive lacked CD45RO, were positively chosen for CCR7, and omitted terminally differentiated effector memory CD45RA+ cells. To note about this clone: The antigen remains unidentified.

General study points: Expectations were that clonotype sharing among donors would be affected by sequencing depth.

The assay used deep level. An even split of each subset's genomic DNA across several immunoSEQ plates was performed. Profiling relied on immunoSEQ multiplex PCR, and the TCRdb table lists in-frame clones only, not all of them. The sample yields about 2 million clones, about 95% seen once. V dropped 4 bases and J dropped 4; count of bases not matched to a gene: 4. Germline V gives CDR1 SNHLY, CDR2 FYNNEI. The CDR3 totals 16 residues. The source material was naive CD8+ T cells sorted from blood. This clonotype originated in a man younger than 35 in good health. The rearrangement links TRBV2 to TRBJ2-2, with 12 nucleotides matching TRBD2. As DNA, the CDR3 is TGTGCCAGCAGTGCCCTAGCGGGAGGGCCCACCGGGGAGCTGTTTTTT. Translating it yields CASSALAGGPTGELFF.